The 14 T cell receptor beta chains in this list originate from one sample, sequenced in a study of response to subunit inactivated influenza vaccine. TCRdb re-called the RT-PCR reads through MiXCR, storing one row per CDR3 protein. The top ten clones hold 9.5% to 11% of a sample with more than 500,000 distinct CDR3 sequences, roughly 12% of them seen once. These data are also associated with another study on T cells expressing NK-cell markers. According to that study: Synthesis of TCR beta cDNA relied on 5'RACE template switching carrying UMIs.

Sequencing was performed on PBMCs from blood, taken on the day of vaccination. Every receptor here comes from a man aged 45 to 65 who received an inactivated influenza vaccine.

The V gene is TRBV5-1, the J gene TRBJ1-4, with D possibly TRBD1 on 5 matching bases. Trimming pared 0 bases from V and 4 bases from J, leaving 16 bases between. CDR3 size: 17 residues. Germline-derived CDR1 and CDR2 are SGHRS and YFSETQ. This chain's CDR3 is CASSLGLGAALNEKLFF. For the CDR3, the DNA is TGCGCCAGCAGCTTGGGCCTCGGGGCAGCTCTTAATGAAAAACTGTTTTTT.

Remarks on this clonotype: A much larger clone lies a single base off, so this may be a read error. The chain joins TRBV7-2 to TRBJ2-4; 7 bases fit TRBD1. The length of the CDR3 is 15 residues. After removal of 6 bases from V and 8 bases from J, the junction contained 13 bases not matched to a gene. Germline V gene data show CDR1 as SGHTA and CDR2 as FQGNSA. CDR3 bases: TGTGCCAGCAGGTTTAGTTCGGGACAGTGTTACATTCAGTACTTC. Residues: CASRFSSGQCYIQYF. Complete variable domain (other parts from reference TRBV7-2 and TRBJ2-4): GAGVSQSPSNKVTEKGKDVELRCDPISGHTALYWYRQSLGQGLEFLIYFQGNSAPDKSGLPSDRFSAERTGGSVSTLTIQRTQQEDSAVYLCASRFSSGQCYIQYFGAGTRLSVL.

V gene TRBV5-4 combines with J gene TRBJ2-3, with TRBD2 matching 12 bases. CDR3 size: 17 residues. Germline V gives CDR1 SGHNT, CDR2 YYREEE (reference sequence). Germline trimming cut 1 base from V and 2 bases from J; bases unmatched to any gene: 5. The CDR3 DNA follows: TGTGCCAGCAGCTTGACTAGCGGGGGGACAAACACAGATACGCAGTATTTT. It codes for CASSLTSGGTNTDTQYF.

This rearrangement joins TRBV7-6 to TRBJ2-7; 11 bases are a match to TRBD2. The trim removed 4 bases at V and 7 bases at J, leaving 9 bases unmatched. The CDR3 sequence is 15 residues long. Germline V gene lookup returns CDR1 SGHVS and CDR2 FNYEAQ. This CDR3 reads CASSSSLAGGREQYF. In DNA, the CDR3 is TGTGCCAGCAGCTCCTCTCTAGCGGGAGGAAGGGAGCAGTACTTC.

This clonotype turned up a few times. The CDR3 spells CASRTDGFFTGELFF. In nucleotides, the CDR3 is TGCGCCAGCAGGACGGACGGGTTTTTCACCGGGGAGCTGTTTTTT. V and J are TRBV5-1 and TRBJ2-2; D is unclear. Germline V gene sequence: CDR1 SGHRS, CDR2 YFSETQ. This CDR3 has 15 amino acids. The germline V and J ends were trimmed by 5 bases and 4 bases, with 15 bases remaining between them.

This clonotype was seen a handful of times. The chain couples TRBV5-1 to TRBJ2-1, with D perhaps matching TRBD1 (6 bases). Germline CDR1 and CDR2: SGHRS and YFSETQ. This CDR3 region has 13 residues. Trimming took off 5 bases at V and 8 bases at J, with 14 bases between the two ends. CDR3 coding DNA: TGCGCCAGCAGTCTCAGGGGTGGCGATGAGCAGTTCTTC. This encodes CASSLRGGDEQFF.

There are many counts of this clonotype. This chain uses TRBV12-3 or TRBV12-4 with TRBJ2-1, with D perhaps TRBD2 (6 bases). V was clipped by 6 bases and J by 4 bases, with 10 bases between them. This CDR3 has 13 residues. The CDR3 sequence: CASRTREYNEQFF. CDR3 DNA: TGTGCCAGCAGAACTCGGGAGTACAATGAGCAGTTCTTC.

This clonotype was seen only a few times. The V gene is TRBV6-1, the J gene TRBJ1-2, with a tentative D call TRBD1 (5 bases). This CDR3 comprises 15 residues. Looked up from germline, CDR1 is MNHNS and CDR2 is SASEGT. V was clipped by 5 bases and J by 4 bases, with 17 bases between them. The CDR3 is CASSPEGKGVYGYTF. The CDR3 bases are TGTGCCAGCAGTCCTGAAGGGAAAGGGGTCTATGGCTACACCTTC.

This clonotype appeared a few times. The J gene is TRBJ1-4, the V gene TRBV6-5; D remains ambiguous. V lost 0 bases and J 5 bases, leaving 7 bases between the germline ends. The CDR3 extends over 14 amino acids. Per germline, CDR1 MNHEY and CDR2 SVGAGI. CDR3 DNA: TGTGCCAGCAGTTACTCGAGTCGGAATGAAAAACTGTTTTTT. This sequence encodes CASSYSSRNEKLFF.

This chain joins TRBV6-1 and TRBJ2-1; D may be TRBD1 or TRBD2 (5 bases each). The CDR3 covers 19 residues. Per the germline V gene, CDR1 is MNHNS and CDR2 is SASEGT. V gave up 3 bases and J gave up 1 base, with 22 bases separating them. DNA of the CDR3: TGTGCCAGCAGTGATCTGACATCCGGGACGGACTTTTCCTACAATGAGCAGTTCTTC. It yields the protein CASSDLTSGTDFSYNEQFF.

The chain employs TRBV24-1 and TRBJ2-3; tentatively, D is TRBD2 (6 bases). The V end lost 4 bases, the J end lost 3 bases, and 16 bases lay between the germline ends. Germline V gene sequence: CDR1 KGHDR, CDR2 SFDVKD. The CDR3 contains 16 residues. CDR3 sequence: CATSDSGLGGTDTQYF. The CDR3 DNA reads TGTGCCACCAGTGACTCCGGACTTGGAGGGACAGATACGCAGTATTTT.

V gene TRBV12-3 or TRBV12-4 combines with J gene TRBJ2-7; D perhaps matches TRBD2 (5 bases). The V gene lost 3 bases and the J gene lost 4 bases, with 16 bases spanning the gap. The CDR3 totals 15 residues. The CDR3 loop is CASSFLQGEGYEQYF. The CDR3 DNA is TGTGCCAGCAGTTTCCTACAAGGAGAGGGTTACGAGCAGTACTTC.

In the case of this clonotype: A much larger clone lies a single base off, so this may be a read error. The final CDR3 position lacks the conserved phenylalanine or tryptophan, pointing to a likely read error. This rearrangement joins TRBV4-3 to TRBJ2-7; no clear D gene. CDR1 LGHNA and CDR2 YSLEER come from the germline V gene. The CDR3 covers 13 residues. V was clipped by 3 bases and J by 5 bases, with 11 bases between them. This chain's CDR3 is CASSQWGFHEQYS. The CDR3, as DNA: TGCGCCAGCAGCCAGTGGGGTTTCCACGAGCAGTACTCC.

The CDR3 coding sequence is TGTGCCAGCTCATCACTGACTATCGGGGACCGCTACAATGAGCAGTTCTTC. It translates to CASSSLTIGDRYNEQFF. The V and J genes are TRBV18 and TRBJ2-1; D might be TRBD1 or TRBD2, each matching 5 bases. The V and J ends lost 5 bases and 3 bases respectively, with 20 bases between them. The germline gives CDR1 KGHSH, CDR2 LQKENI. This CDR3 spans 17 amino acids.